Presented here are 3 T cell receptor beta chains from one specimen sequenced in a study of PD-1 blockade in classical Hodgkin lymphoma. Clones were read by immunoSEQ multiplex PCR, and TCRdb kept only the in-frame ones, dropping some. The top ten hold about 2.7% of the sample, which has 15,000 to 20,000 clones, around 70% seen once. The sample's time point: cycle 4 day 1 (C4D1), after more than five weeks of nivolumab. Each patient relapsed following autologous stem cell transplantation, and prior brentuximab vedotin exposure differed. By magnetic negative selection, CD4+ T cells were purified from thawed PBMCs. The sample here was CD4+ T cells from blood, taken before the fourth cycle of nivolumab. These receptors all come from a human donor with classical Hodgkin lymphoma.

V is TRBV5-1 and J is TRBJ2-1; tentative D call: TRBD1 (6 bases). Between the trimmed V and J ends, which lost 4 bases and 5 bases, there was a span of 13 bases. Germline V lookup: CDR1 SGHRS, CDR2 YFSETQ. The CDR3 is 14 residues long. CDR3 sequence: CASSIGQINNEQFF. CDR3 in DNA: TGCGCCAGCAGCATTGGACAGATAAACAATGAGCAGTTCTTC.

This sequence joins TRBV25-1 and TRBJ1-4, with 7 bases identical to TRBD1. The CDR3 is 15 residues long. CDR1 and CDR2 from the germline V gene are MGHDK and SYGVNS. J lost 8 bases, V lost 3 bases, and 9 bases had no gene match. DNA for the CDR3: TGTGCCAGCAGTGAGTTCAGGGGGGGGATCGAAAAACTGTTTTTT. Its translation: CASSEFRGGIEKLFF.

The rearrangement uses TRBV2 and TRBJ1-2, with D tentatively TRBD1 (5 bases). The V end lost 5 bases, the J end lost 8 bases, and 18 bases lay between the germline ends. This CDR3 is built from 14 residues. From germline, CDR1 is SNHLY and CDR2 FYNNEI. The CDR3 sequence is CASSITGTVGGYTF. The DNA of the CDR3 is TGTGCCAGCAGTATAACCGGGACTGTGGGGGGCTACACCTTC.